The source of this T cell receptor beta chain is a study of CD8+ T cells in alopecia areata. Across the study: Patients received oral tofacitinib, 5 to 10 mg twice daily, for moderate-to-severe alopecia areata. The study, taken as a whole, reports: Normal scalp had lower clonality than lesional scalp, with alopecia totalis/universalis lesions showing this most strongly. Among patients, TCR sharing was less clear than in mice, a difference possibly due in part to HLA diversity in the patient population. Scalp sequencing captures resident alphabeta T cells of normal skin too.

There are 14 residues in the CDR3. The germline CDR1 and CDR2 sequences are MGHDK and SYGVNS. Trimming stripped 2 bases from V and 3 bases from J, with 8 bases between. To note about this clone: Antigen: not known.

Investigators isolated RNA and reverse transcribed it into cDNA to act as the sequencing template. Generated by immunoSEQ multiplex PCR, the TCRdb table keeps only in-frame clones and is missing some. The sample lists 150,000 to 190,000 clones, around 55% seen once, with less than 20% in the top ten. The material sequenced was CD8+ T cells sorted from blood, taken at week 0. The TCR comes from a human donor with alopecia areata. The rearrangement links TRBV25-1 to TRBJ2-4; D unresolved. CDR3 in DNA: TGTGCCAGCAGTGAAAGAACGGACAAAAACATTCAGTACTTC. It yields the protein CASSERTDKNIQYF. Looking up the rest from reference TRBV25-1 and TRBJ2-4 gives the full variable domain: EADIYQTPRYLVIGTGKKITLECSQTMGHDKMYWYQQDPGMELHLIHYSYGVNSTEKGDLSSESTVSRIRTEHFPLTLESARPSHTSQYLCASSERTDKNIQYFGAGTRLSVL.